These 18 T cell receptor beta chains originate from one sample sequenced in a study of cytomegalovirus exposure and HLA in healthy donors. The PCR used 60 Vbeta and 13 Jbeta primers. Assay used: immunoSEQ multiplex PCR; TCRdb lists only in-frame clones, some missing. The data show over 100,000 clones, 55% to 80% seen once. The sequenced material came from PBMCs. The receptors were gathered from a young woman in good health and CMV-seronegative.

The V and J genes are TRBV7-2 and TRBJ2-2; 8 bases match TRBD1. V shed 5 bases, J shed 6 bases, and the junction held 11 bases outside the gene matches. The CDR3 is 16 residues long. CDR1 and CDR2 from the germline V gene are SGHTA and FQGNSA. The chain's CDR3 is CASSLLPGGYAGELFF. CDR3 in DNA: TGTGCCAGCAGCCTTCTTCCAGGGGGCTATGCCGGGGAGCTGTTTTTT.

This clone has only a few counts. The chain uses TRBV5-6 and TRBJ2-7; 12 positions agree with TRBD2. The length of the CDR3 is 16 residues. Trimming removed 2 bases from V and 4 bases from J; junction bases left unmatched: 7. Germline-derived CDR1 and CDR2 are SGHDT and YYEEEE. CDR3 amino acids: CASSFRGLAGGYEQYF. The CDR3 nucleotides are TGTGCCAGCAGCTTTCGAGGGCTAGCGGGAGGGTACGAGCAGTACTTC. Full variable domain (outside the CDR3, taken from reference TRBV5-6 and TRBJ2-7): DAGVTQSPTHLIKTRGQQVTLRCSPKSGHDTVSWYQQALGQGPQFIFQYYEEEERQRGNFPDRFSGHQFPNYSSELNVNALLLGDSALYLCASSFRGLAGGYEQYFGPGTRLTVT.

The rearrangement uses TRBV28 and TRBJ1-5; D is ambiguous. With 7 bases removed from V and 4 bases from J, the gap between germline ends came to 11 bases. The germline gives CDR1 MDHEN, CDR2 SYDVKM. The CDR3 contains 13 residues. The CDR3, as DNA: TGTGCCAGCAACACTACCCCAAATCAGCCCCAGCATTTT. It encodes CASNTTPNQPQHF.

This rearrangement joins TRBV4-2 to TRBJ1-6; TRBD1 matches at 10 bases. The germline CDR1 and CDR2 sequences are LGHNA and YNFKEQ. This CDR3 contains 14 residues. V shed 5 bases and J 8 bases; nucleotides not matched to a gene: 3. The CDR3 is CASSEGTGDSPLHF. CDR3 bases: TGTGCCAGCAGCGAAGGGACAGGGGATTCACCCCTCCACTTT.

The chain joins TRBV11-2 to TRBJ2-1, with 10 bases that match TRBD1. The CDR3 is 15 amino acids. The V and J ends lost 2 bases and 8 bases, in that order; junction bases with no gene match: 6. CDR1 is SGHAT and CDR2 is FQNNGV in the germline V gene. CDR3 sequence (DNA): TGTGCCAGCAGCTTAACCGGGACAGGGGTATATGAGCAGTTCTTC. Encoded protein: CASSLTGTGVYEQFF.

This clone was detected only a few times. The chain has TRBV25-1 and TRBJ2-7; D may be TRBD1 (6 bases). The CDR3 has 15 amino acids. The ends were cut back, 4 bases at V and 1 base at J, with 14 bases in the middle. Germline values: CDR1 MGHDK, CDR2 SYGVNS. The CDR3 DNA reads as TGTGCCAGCAGTGTCGGGCAGGGGAATTCCTACGAGCAGTACTTC. Protein sequence: CASSVGQGNSYEQYF.

This clone has more than one count but fewer than ten. CDR3 loop: CASSPGQNTDTQYF. CDR3 sequence (DNA): TGTGCCAGCAGCCCGGGACAGAACACAGATACGCAGTATTTT. This chain links TRBV5-6 with TRBJ2-3; 7 nucleotides align to TRBD1. The germline CDR1 and CDR2 sequences are SGHDT and YYEEEE. V lost 4 bases and J lost 2; bases outside the gene matches: 4. CDR3 length: 14 amino acids.

The chain carries TRBV5-6 and TRBJ1-5; 9 nucleotides agree with TRBD1. J was trimmed by 4 bases and V by 4 bases; bases with no gene match: 3. Germline CDR1 reads SGHDT; CDR2 reads YYEEEE. This CDR3 contains 14 residues. For the CDR3, the DNA is TGTGCCAGCAGCCACAGGGGGCCAAATCAGCCCCAGCATTTT. Residues: CASSHRGPNQPQHF.

This clone occurred once. The chain is built from TRBV7-2 and TRBJ1-3; D is unresolved. Trimming removed 0 bases at V and 6 bases at J, with 3 bases between. CDR3 length: 12 residues. CDR1 and CDR2 (germline): SGHTA, FQGNSA. This CDR3 reads CASSLAANTIYF. In DNA, the CDR3 is TGTGCCAGCAGCTTAGCGGCAAACACCATATATTTT.

This rearrangement joins TRBV9 to TRBJ2-6, with D uncertain. CDR3 length: 13 amino acids. The V gene's germline CDR1 is SGDLS and CDR2 YYNGEE. V shed 4 bases and J shed 6 bases, with 8 bases lying between them. In DNA, the CDR3 is TGTGCCAGCAGCCCCCGTCCGGCCAACGTCCTGACTTTC. It specifies CASSPRPANVLTF.

This clone was detected only a few times. The rearrangement links TRBV4-3 to TRBJ2-1; D unclear. Germline V CDR1 and CDR2: LGHNA, YSLEER. CDR3 length equals 13 residues. The V end was cut by 0 bases, the J end by 6 bases, with 6 bases between. CDR3 sequence: CASSQERSNEQFF. CDR3 nucleotide sequence: TGCGCCAGCAGCCAAGAGCGTAGCAATGAGCAGTTCTTC.

As regards this clone: Other DNA sequences in this specimen translate into the identical CDR3. V gene TRBV5-1 combines with J gene TRBJ2-5; D not certain. This CDR3 contains 14 residues. Per the germline V gene, CDR1 is SGHRS and CDR2 is YFSETQ. Trimming removed 0 bases from V and 2 bases from J, with 8 bases in between. The CDR3, as DNA: TGCGCCAGCAGCTTGGGTACAGCACAAGAGACCCAGTACTTC. Its protein product is CASSLGTAQETQYF.

The gene calls are TRBV4-1 and TRBJ2-7; 9 nucleotides line up with TRBD2. Germline CDR1 and CDR2: MGHRA and YSYEKL. CDR3 size: 16 residues. V trimming: 4 bases; J trimming: 6 bases; junction bases outside the gene matches: 13. The CDR3: CASSRVVAGVAFEQYF. The CDR3 region has the DNA TGCGCCAGCAGCCGGGTAGTAGCGGGAGTGGCCTTCGAGCAGTACTTC.

The chain carries TRBV9 and TRBJ2-7; 8 positions agree with TRBD2. Germline assignment: CDR1 SGDLS and CDR2 YYNGEE. The CDR3 has 14 amino acids. V was pared by 0 bases and J by 3 bases, with 2 bases of the junction left unmatched. CDR3 sequence reads: CASSVVAGGYEQYF. CDR3 DNA sequence: TGTGCCAGCAGCGTAGTTGCGGGGGGCTACGAGCAGTACTTC.

The V and J genes are TRBV2 and TRBJ2-7; 12 nucleotides match TRBD2. The V gene's germline CDR1 is SNHLY and CDR2 FYNNEI. After removal of 6 bases from V and 2 bases from J, the junction contained 5 bases not matched to a gene. The CDR3 has 15 residues. The CDR3, as DNA: TGTGCCAGCAGAGATGGACTAGCGGGGCCCTACGAGCAGTACTTC. It yields the protein CASRDGLAGPYEQYF. The full variable domain, its missing parts supplied by reference TRBV2 and TRBJ2-7, is EPEVTQTPSHQVTQMGQEVILRCVPISNHLYFYWYRQILGQKVEFLVSFYNNEISEKSEIFDDQFSVERPDGSNFTLKIRSTKLEDSAMYFCASRDGLAGPYEQYFGPGTRLTVT.

The rearrangement uses TRBV11-3 and TRBJ1-5; 7 nucleotides line up with TRBD1. The germline V gene encodes CDR1 SGHNT and CDR2 YENEEA. This CDR3 contains 15 residues. V was clipped by 5 bases and J by 1 base; unmatched bases: 5. This chain's CDR3 is CASSAGTASNQPQHF. As DNA, the CDR3 is TGTGCCAGCAGCGCCGGGACAGCGAGCAATCAGCCCCAGCATTTT.

The chain couples TRBV29-1 to TRBJ2-7; 7 nucleotides align to TRBD2. V shed 1 base, J shed 5 bases, and the junction held 17 bases outside the gene matches. This CDR3 is 17 amino acids long. CDR1 and CDR2 (germline): SQVTM, ANQGSEA. Here the CDR3 reads CSVEAEGASGGQNEQYF. CDR3 bases: TGCAGCGTTGAAGCGGAAGGCGCGTCGGGAGGTCAGAACGAGCAGTACTTC.

The V gene is TRBV29-1, the J gene TRBJ2-5; D might be TRBD2 (6 bases). The germline V and J ends were trimmed by 7 bases and 2 bases, with 11 bases remaining between them. This CDR3 has 12 residues. Germline lookup yields CDR1 SQVTM and CDR2 ANQGSEA. CDR3 in amino acids: CSGEAGQETQYF. The CDR3 nucleotides read TGCAGCGGGGAGGCCGGACAAGAGACCCAGTACTTC. Together with reference TRBV29-1 and TRBJ2-5, the CDR3 gives the full variable domain: SAVISQKPSRDICQRGTSLTIQCQVDSQVTMMFWYRQQPGQSLTLIATANQGSEATYESGFVIDKFPISRPNLTFSTLTVSNMSPEDSSIYLCSGEAGQETQYFGPGTRLLVL.